Listed below are T cell receptor beta chains from one sample, sequenced in a study of T cells after yellow fever vaccination. A single record per CDR3 protein comes from TCRdb applying MiXCR to the 5' RACE reads. The sample consists of 500,000 to 650,000 distinct CDR3 sequences, more than 9% of them appearing once. The sequences come from PBMCs, collected on the day of the yellow fever booster vaccination. These receptor sequences come from a man aged 25-40 years who received the YFV17D yellow fever vaccine. The CDR3 runs from the conserved cysteine through the conserved F or W. The D gene is left open where the match is weak. Only part of the rows carry a size: once, few, many, or a class if the clone is expanded.

>TRBV7-9|TRBJ2-4|many|NA
CASSLVASGNIQYF
TGTGCCAGCAGCTTAGTGGCGTCTGGGAACATTCAGTACTTC
>TRBV27|TRBJ2-3|NA|NA
CASSLARGVTDTQYF
TGTGCCAGCAGTCTAGCGAGGGGTGTCACAGATACGCAGTATTTT
>TRBV6-1|TRBJ1-5|NA|TRBD1
CASRGGQASNQPQHF
TGTGCCAGCAGGGGAGGACAGGCGTCGAATCAGCCCCAGCATTTT
>TRBV4-3|TRBJ2-1|NA|NA
CASSQDAGGAYNEQFF
TGCGCCAGCAGCCAAGATGCGGGTGGAGCCTACAATGAGCAGTTCTTC
>TRBV20-1|TRBJ2-5|few|TRBD2
CSARGTSPGETQYF
TGCAGTGCTAGAGGGACTAGCCCCGGGGAGACCCAGTACTTC
>TRBV4-3|TRBJ1-6|few|NA
CASSQDFGGTLDSPLHF
TGCGCCAGCAGCCAAGATTTCGGTGGGACGTTGGATTCACCCCTCCACTTT
>TRBV12-3/TRBV12-4|TRBJ2-7|NA|TRBD2
CASSLGRTSGRRSEQYF
TGTGCCAGCAGTTTAGGGAGGACTAGCGGGAGGCGGAGCGAGCAGTACTTC
>TRBV9|TRBJ2-1|NA|NA
CASSVGGGRTVGEQFF
TGTGCCAGCAGCGTAGGGGGCGGCCGCACGGTGGGTGAGCAGTTCTTC
>TRBV3-1|TRBJ2-5|many|NA
CASSPPARETQYF
TGTGCCAGCAGCCCCCCAGCAAGGGAGACCCAGTACTTC
>TRBV19|TRBJ2-5|few|NA
CASRRDPGVETQYF
TGTGCCAGTAGACGGGACCCAGGTGTGGAGACCCAGTACTTC
>TRBV5-6|TRBJ2-1|few|TRBD2
CASSLVGLEEGNEQFF
TGTGCCAGCAGCTTGGTGGGACTAGAAGAGGGCAATGAGCAGTTCTTC
>TRBV5-1|TRBJ2-1|few|TRBD1
CASSPGGTGGYEQFF
TGCGCCAGCAGCCCGGGGGGGACAGGGGGTTACGAGCAGTTCTTC
>TRBV24-1|TRBJ2-3|NA|NA
CATSRGPDTQYF
TGTGCCACCAGTAGAGGGCCAGATACGCAGTATTTT
>TRBV9|TRBJ1-1|NA|TRBD1
CASSVMGQGRTEAFF
TGTGCCAGCAGCGTAATGGGACAGGGGCGGACTGAAGCTTTCTTT
>TRBV29-1|TRBJ1-1|NA|NA
CSAGFDTEAFF
TGCAGCGCGGGATTTGACACTGAAGCTTTCTTT
>TRBV5-1|TRBJ2-7|few|NA
CASSLAPPDNSYEQYF
TGCGCCAGCAGTTTAGCGCCCCCGGACAACTCCTACGAGCAGTACTTC
>TRBV20-1|TRBJ2-1|many|TRBD2
CSAASGSSGRNEQFF
TGCAGTGCTGCTAGCGGGAGCTCCGGTCGGAATGAGCAGTTCTTC
>TRBV12-3/TRBV12-4|TRBJ1-4|few|NA
CASSDGPLSSKLFF
TGTGCCAGCAGCGATGGACCCTTAAGTTCAAAACTGTTTTTT